The clone carrying this T cell receptor beta chain is a singleton in its sample. Its antigen is not known. Repertoires were generated with immunoSEQ multiplex PCR, while TCRdb's copy carries only in-frame clones and drops some. The profile shows 38,000 or so clones, approximately 95% of them singletons. The data derive from a study of T cells in tuberculosis. Study conclusions and caveats: Shorter CDR3-alpha in active tuberculosis partly drove smaller distances. GEM motif frequencies gave 55% to 75% accuracy; the GMM repertoire gave roughly 87%.

From germline, CDR1 is MNHEY and CDR2 SMNVEV (reference sequence). The CDR3 contains 14 residues. Deletions cut 5 bases from V and 0 bases from J, with 5 bases between. Sequenced: PBMCs. The rearrangement joins TRBV27 to TRBJ1-6; D uncertain. This sequence originates from a donor aged 10-35 years with latent tuberculosis or without tuberculosis infection. The CDR3 here is CASSTSSYNSPLHF. In DNA, the CDR3 is TGTGCCAGCAGTACCAGCTCCTATAATTCACCCCTCCACTTT.